The entry that follows covers one T cell receptor beta chain sequence. Primers for the PCR totalled 60 Vbeta and 13 Jbeta. Data came from immunoSEQ multiplex PCR; TCRdb stores just in-frame clones and leaves some out. The sample lists roughly 190,000 clones, roughly 87% seen once, with approximately 0.98% in the top ten. These data originate in a study of cytomegalovirus exposure and HLA in healthy donors. The donors were healthy bone marrow donors. V trimming: 6 bases; J trimming: 3 bases; junction bases outside the gene matches: 1. The CDR3 has 13 amino acids. CDR1 and CDR2 (germline): MDHEN, SYDVKM.

The sequenced material came from PBMCs. The rearrangement joins TRBV28 to TRBJ1-4, with 7 positions matching TRBD1. The receptor was isolated from a boy aged 2 to 10 in good health and CMV-seronegative. The CDR3 bases are TGTGCCAGCAGGGACAGGTCTAATGAAAAACTGTTTTTT. Translating it yields CASRDRSNEKLFF.